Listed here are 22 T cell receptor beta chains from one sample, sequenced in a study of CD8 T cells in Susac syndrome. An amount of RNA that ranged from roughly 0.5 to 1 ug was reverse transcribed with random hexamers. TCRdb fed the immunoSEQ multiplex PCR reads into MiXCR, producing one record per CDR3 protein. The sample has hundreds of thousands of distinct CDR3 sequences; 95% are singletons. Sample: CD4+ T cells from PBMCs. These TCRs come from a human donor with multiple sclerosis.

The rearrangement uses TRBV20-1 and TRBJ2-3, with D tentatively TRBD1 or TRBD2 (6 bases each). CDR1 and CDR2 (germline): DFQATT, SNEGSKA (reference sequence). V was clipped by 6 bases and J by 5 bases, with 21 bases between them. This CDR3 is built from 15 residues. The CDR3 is CSAPSLWGAGDTQYF. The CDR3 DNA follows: TGCAGTGCCCCCAGTTTGTGGGGGGCTGGAGATACGCAGTATTTT.

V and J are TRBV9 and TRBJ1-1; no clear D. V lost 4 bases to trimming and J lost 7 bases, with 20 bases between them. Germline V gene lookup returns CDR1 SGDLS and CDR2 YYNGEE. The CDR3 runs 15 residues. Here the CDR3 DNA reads TGTGCCAGCAGCTCCAGCCCGGGAGGAGTCAGTGAAGCTTTCTTT. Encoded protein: CASSSSPGGVSEAFF.

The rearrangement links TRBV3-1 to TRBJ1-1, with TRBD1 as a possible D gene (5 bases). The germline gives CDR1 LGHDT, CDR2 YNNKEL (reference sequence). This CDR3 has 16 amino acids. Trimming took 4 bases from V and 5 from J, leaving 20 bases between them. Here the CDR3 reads CASSPPTVGGRTEAFF. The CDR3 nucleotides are TGTGCCAGCAGCCCCCCAACAGTGGGGGGAAGGACTGAAGCTTTCTTT.

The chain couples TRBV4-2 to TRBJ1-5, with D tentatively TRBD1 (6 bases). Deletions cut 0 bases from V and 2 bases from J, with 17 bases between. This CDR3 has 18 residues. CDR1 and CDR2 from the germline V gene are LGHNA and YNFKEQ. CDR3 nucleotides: TGTGCCAGCAGCCAAGATATCGGCAGGGGTTGGGGCAATCAGCCCCAGCATTTT. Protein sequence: CASSQDIGRGWGNQPQHF.

Here the CDR3 reads CASSLRRVNTEAFF. CDR3 bases: TGTGCCAGCAGCTTGAGGAGGGTCAACACTGAAGCTTTCTTT. V is TRBV7-6 and J is TRBJ1-1; D is unresolved. Trimming cost V 3 bases and J 2 bases, with 10 bases left between them. The CDR3 is made up of 14 amino acids. CDR1 SGHVS and CDR2 FNYEAQ come from the germline V gene.

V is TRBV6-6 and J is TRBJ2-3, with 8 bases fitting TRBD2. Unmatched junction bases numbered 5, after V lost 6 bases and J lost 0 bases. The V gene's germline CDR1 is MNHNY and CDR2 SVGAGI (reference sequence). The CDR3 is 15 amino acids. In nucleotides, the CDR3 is TGTGCCAGCAGAGAAACTAGCGGAAGCACAGATACGCAGTATTTT. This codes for CASRETSGSTDTQYF.

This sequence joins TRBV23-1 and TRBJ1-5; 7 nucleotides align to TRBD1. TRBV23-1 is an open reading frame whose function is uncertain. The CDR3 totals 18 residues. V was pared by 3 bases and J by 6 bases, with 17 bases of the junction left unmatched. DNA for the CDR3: TGCGCCAGCAGTCACGACGGACAGGAGGGGCCAACGGGTCAGCCCCAGCATTTT. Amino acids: CASSHDGQEGPTGQPQHF.

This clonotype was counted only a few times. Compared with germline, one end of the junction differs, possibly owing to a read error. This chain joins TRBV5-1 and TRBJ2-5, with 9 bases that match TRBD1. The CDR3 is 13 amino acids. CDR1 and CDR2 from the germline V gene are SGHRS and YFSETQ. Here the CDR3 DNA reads TGTGCCAGCAGTTCGGACAGGGGAGAGACCCAGTACTTC. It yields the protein CASSSDRGETQYF.

This CDR3 is CASSLGQHYEQYF. CDR3 sequence (DNA): TGTGCCAGCAGTCTTGGACAGCACTACGAGCAGTACTTC. The chain has TRBV28 and TRBJ2-7; possible D gene TRBD1, 6 bases. Germline CDR1 and CDR2: MDHEN and SYDVKM. Trimming took 5 bases from V and 3 from J, leaving 11 bases between them. CDR3 size: 13 residues.

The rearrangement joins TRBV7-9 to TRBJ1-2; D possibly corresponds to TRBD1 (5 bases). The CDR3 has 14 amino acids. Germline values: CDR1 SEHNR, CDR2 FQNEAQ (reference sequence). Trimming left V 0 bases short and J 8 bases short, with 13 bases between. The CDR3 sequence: CASSLAENRNGYTF. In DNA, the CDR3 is TGTGCCAGCAGCTTAGCGGAAAACAGGAACGGCTACACCTTC.

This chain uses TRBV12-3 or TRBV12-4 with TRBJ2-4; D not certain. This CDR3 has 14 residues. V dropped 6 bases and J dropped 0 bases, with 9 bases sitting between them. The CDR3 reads CASSPAGAKNIQYF. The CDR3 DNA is TGTGCCAGCAGCCCCGCAGGAGCCAAAAACATTCAGTACTTC.

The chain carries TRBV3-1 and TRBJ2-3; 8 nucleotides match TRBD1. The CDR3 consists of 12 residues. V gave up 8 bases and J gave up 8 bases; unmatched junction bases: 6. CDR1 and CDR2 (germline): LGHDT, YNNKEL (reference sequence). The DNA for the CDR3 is TGTGCCAGCGCCGGGACAGGTGTTACGCAGTATTTT. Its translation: CASAGTGVTQYF.

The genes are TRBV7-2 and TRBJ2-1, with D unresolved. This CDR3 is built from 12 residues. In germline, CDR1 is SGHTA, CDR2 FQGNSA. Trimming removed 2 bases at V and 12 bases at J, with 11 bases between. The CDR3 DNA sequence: TGTGCCAGCAGCTTATTCAGTGTTACGCAGTTCTTC. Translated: CASSLFSVTQFF.

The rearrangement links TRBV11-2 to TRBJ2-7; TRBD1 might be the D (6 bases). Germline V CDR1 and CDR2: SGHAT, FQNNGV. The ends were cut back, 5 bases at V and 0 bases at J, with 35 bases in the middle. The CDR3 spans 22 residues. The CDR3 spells CASSDTGFFPGPIPSSSYEQYF. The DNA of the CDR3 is TGTGCCAGCAGCGATACAGGGTTTTTTCCGGGACCTATACCCTCGAGCTCCTACGAGCAGTACTTC.

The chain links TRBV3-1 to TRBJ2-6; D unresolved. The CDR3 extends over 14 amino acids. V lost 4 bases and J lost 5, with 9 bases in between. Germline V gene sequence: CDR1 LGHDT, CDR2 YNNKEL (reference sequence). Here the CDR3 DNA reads TGTGCCAGCAGCCCCCCTGGGCGGGCCAACGTCCTGACTTTC. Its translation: CASSPPGRANVLTF.

CDR3 region: CASSPRRWRGTDTQYF. CDR3 coding DNA: TGTGCCAGCAGCCCACGGAGGTGGAGGGGCACAGATACGCAGTATTTT. This sequence joins TRBV7-8 and TRBJ2-3; tentative D call: TRBD2 (6 bases). CDR1 and CDR2 from the germline V gene are SGHVS and FQNEAQ. The CDR3 extends over 16 amino acids. V was clipped by 5 bases and J by 1 base, with 16 bases between them.

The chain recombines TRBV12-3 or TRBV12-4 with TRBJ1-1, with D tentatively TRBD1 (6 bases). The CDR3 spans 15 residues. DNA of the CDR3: TGTGTCACGGGGACACACGGTCGGGTGAACACTGAAGCTTTCTTT. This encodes CVTGTHGRVNTEAFF.

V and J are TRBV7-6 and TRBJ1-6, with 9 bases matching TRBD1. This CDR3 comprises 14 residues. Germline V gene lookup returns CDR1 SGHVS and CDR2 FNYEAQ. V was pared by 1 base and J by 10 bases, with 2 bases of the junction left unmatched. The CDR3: CASSLGDRESPLHF. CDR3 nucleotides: TGTGCCAGCAGCTTAGGGGACAGGGAATCACCCCTCCACTTT.

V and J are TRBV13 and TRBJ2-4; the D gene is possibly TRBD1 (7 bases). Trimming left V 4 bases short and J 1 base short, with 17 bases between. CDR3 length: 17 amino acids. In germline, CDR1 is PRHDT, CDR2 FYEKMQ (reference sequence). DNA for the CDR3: TGTGCCAGCAGCTCGACCCCGACAGGGAGGGCCAAAAACATTCAGTACTTC. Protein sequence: CASSSTPTGRAKNIQYF.

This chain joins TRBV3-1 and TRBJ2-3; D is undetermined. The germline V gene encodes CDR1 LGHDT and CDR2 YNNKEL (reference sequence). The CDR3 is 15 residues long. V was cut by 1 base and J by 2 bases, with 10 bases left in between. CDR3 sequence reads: CASSQGSTFTDTQYF. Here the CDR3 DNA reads TGTGCCAGCAGCCAAGGTAGCACTTTCACAGATACGCAGTATTTT.

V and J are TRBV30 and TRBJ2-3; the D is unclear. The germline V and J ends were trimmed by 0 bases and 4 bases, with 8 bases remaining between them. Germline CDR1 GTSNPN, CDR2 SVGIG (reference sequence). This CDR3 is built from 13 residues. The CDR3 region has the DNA TGTGCCTGGAGTGTCGGTGGGGCAGATACGCAGTATTTT. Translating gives CAWSVGGADTQYF.

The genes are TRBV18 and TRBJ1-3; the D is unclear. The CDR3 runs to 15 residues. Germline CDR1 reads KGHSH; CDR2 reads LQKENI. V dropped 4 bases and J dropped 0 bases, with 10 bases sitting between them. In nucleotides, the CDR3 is TGTGCCAGCTCACAAAAAGACTCCTCTGGAAACACCATATATTTT. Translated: CASSQKDSSGNTIYF.